This T cell receptor beta chain was profiled in a study of T cell changes during pregnancy in multiple sclerosis. Sequencing used immunoSEQ multiplex PCR; TCRdb keeps in-frame clones, though not all of them. The sample carries nearly 110,000 clones, under 95% recorded once. This CDR3 has 15 amino acids. Per germline, CDR1 GTSNPN and CDR2 SVGIG (reference sequence). The J segment lost 3 bases and the V segment lost 4 bases, leaving 11 bases of the junction unmatched. The chain employs TRBV30 and TRBJ2-7; 8 nucleotides agree with TRBD1. Sequenced here: peripheral blood, sampled before pregnancy. The receptor was derived from a female donor with multiple sclerosis, enrolled in a pregnancy study. In nucleotides, the CDR3 is TGTGCCTGGAACTTGGGACAGGCCCCAAACTACGAGCAGTACTTC. This translates into CAWNLGQAPNYEQYF. The full variable domain, in which reference TRBV30 and TRBJ2-7 provide the parts outside the CDR3, is SQTIHQWPATLVQPVGSPLSLECTVEGTSNPNLYWYRQAAGRGLQLLFYSVGIGQISSEVPQNLSASRPQDRQFILSSKKLLLSDSGFYLCAWNLGQAPNYEQYFGPGTRLTVT.